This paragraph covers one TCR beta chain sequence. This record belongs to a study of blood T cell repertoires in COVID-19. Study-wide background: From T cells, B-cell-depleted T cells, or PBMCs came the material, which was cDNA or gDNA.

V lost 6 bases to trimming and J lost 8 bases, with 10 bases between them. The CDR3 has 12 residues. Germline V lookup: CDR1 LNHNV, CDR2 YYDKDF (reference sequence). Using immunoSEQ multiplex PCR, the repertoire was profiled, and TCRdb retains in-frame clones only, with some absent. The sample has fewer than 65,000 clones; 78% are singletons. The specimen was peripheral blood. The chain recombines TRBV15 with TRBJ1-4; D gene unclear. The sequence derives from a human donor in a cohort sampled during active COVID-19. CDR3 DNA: TGTGCCACCAGACTTTCCGGGGAAAAACTGTTTTTT. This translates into CATRLSGEKLFF.